The 31 T cell receptor beta chains below all came from one sample that was sequenced in a study of T-cell memory formation after mild COVID-19. MiXCR was run by TCRdb on the 5' RACE reads, yielding one entry per CDR3 protein. The table includes roughly 400,000 distinct CDR3 sequences, about 16% detected once. Sequenced material: PBMCs or a T cell subset sorted from them (not recorded which). The receptors shown here come from a young man who had mild COVID-19 (a few samples of this study predate the infection). Cell type and time point are not known.

This clonotype was observed a few times. The gene calls are TRBV4-3 and TRBJ2-5, with a tentative D call TRBD1 (6 bases). CDR3 length: 14 residues. The germline CDR1 and CDR2 sequences are LGHNA and YSLEER. V was cut by 3 bases and J by 3 bases, with 11 bases left in between. This CDR3 is CASSQGQGKETQYF. The CDR3, as DNA: TGCGCCAGCAGCCAGGGGCAGGGGAAAGAGACCCAGTACTTC.

This clonotype was counted between two and nine times. The chain combines TRBV5-1 with TRBJ2-5, with D perhaps matching TRBD2 (5 bases). V was trimmed by 3 bases and J by 1 base, leaving 10 bases between them. The CDR3 runs 14 residues. In germline, CDR1 is SGHRS, CDR2 YFSETQ. The CDR3 protein is CASSSGSSQETQYF. The CDR3 DNA sequence: TGCGCCAGCAGCTCGGGATCTTCCCAAGAGACCCAGTACTTC.

This clonotype was observed a few times. The chain combines TRBV20-1 with TRBJ1-5, with D perhaps matching TRBD1 (5 bases). Trimming took 6 bases from V and 4 from J, leaving 16 bases between them. Germline V gives CDR1 DFQATT, CDR2 SNEGSKA (reference sequence). CDR3 length equals 14 residues. The chain's CDR3 is CSAGGFRGNQPQHF. The CDR3 coding sequence is TGCAGTGCCGGGGGTTTTCGAGGGAATCAGCCCCAGCATTTT.

This clonotype showed up just a few times. This rearrangement joins TRBV7-8 to TRBJ2-1; 7 bases align to TRBD2. The CDR3 runs 17 residues. The trim removed 5 bases at V and 4 bases at J, leaving 14 bases unmatched. Germline CDR1 and CDR2: SGHVS and FQNEAQ. The CDR3 is CASSPGRLGGVYNEQFF. In DNA form, the CDR3 reads TGTGCCAGCAGCCCCGGGAGACTGGGGGGGGTATACAATGAGCAGTTCTTC.

This clonotype was recorded a few times. This chain uses TRBV7-2 with TRBJ2-5, with 7 bases aligning to TRBD2. The length of the CDR3 is 13 residues. The germline V gene has CDR1 SGHTA and CDR2 FQGNSA. J lost 7 bases, V lost 5 bases, and 7 bases had no gene match. In DNA, the CDR3 is TGTGCCAGCAGCCCCATGCGGGGGAGGACCCAGTACTTC. Translated: CASSPMRGRTQYF.

The V and J genes are TRBV7-2 and TRBJ1-1; D call uncertain. Trimming pared 6 bases from V and 1 base from J, leaving 9 bases between. This CDR3 region has 13 residues. Germline loops: CDR1 SGHTA, CDR2 FQGNSA. CDR3: CASRSGRNTEAFF. CDR3 nucleotides: TGTGCCAGCAGGTCCGGCAGGAACACTGAAGCTTTCTTT.

The V and J genes are TRBV7-2 and TRBJ2-5; 7 bases are a match to TRBD1. CDR1 is SGHTA, CDR2 FQGNSA, per germline. J gave up 5 bases and V 0 bases, and 9 bases lay outside the gene matches. This CDR3 is 16 amino acids long. CDR3 sequence reads: CASSLAPEGARETQYF. The DNA of the CDR3 is TGTGCCAGCAGCTTAGCCCCCGAGGGGGCTAGGGAGACCCAGTACTTC.

The J gene is TRBJ1-5, the V gene TRBV5-1; tentative D call: TRBD1 (6 bases). In germline, CDR1 is SGHRS, CDR2 YFSETQ. V lost 3 bases, J lost 7 bases, and 14 bases lay in between. This CDR3 is 14 amino acids long. The CDR3 region is CASSSDSLGQPQHF. The CDR3 DNA reads TGCGCCAGCAGCTCGGACAGCTTGGGACAGCCCCAGCATTTT.

This clonotype appeared a few times. The V and J genes are TRBV14 and TRBJ1-5; D possibly corresponds to TRBD1 (5 bases). This CDR3 is 16 amino acids long. Trimming cost V 4 bases and J 2 bases, with 15 bases left between them. The germline gives CDR1 SGHDN, CDR2 FVKESK. The CDR3 is CASSPGRGMGNQPQHF. In DNA form, the CDR3 reads TGTGCCAGCAGCCCCGGACGGGGGATGGGCAATCAGCCCCAGCATTTT. Variable domain in full (rest from reference TRBV14 and TRBJ1-5): EAGVTQFPSHSVIEKGQTVTLRCDPISGHDNLYWYRRVMGKEIKFLLHFVKESKQDESGMPNNRFLAERTGGTYSTLKVQPAELEDSGVYFCASSPGRGMGNQPQHFGDGTRLSIL.

The rearrangement links TRBV7-9 to TRBJ1-1, with 11 bases lining up with TRBD1. Germline CDR1 and CDR2: SEHNR and FQNEAQ (reference sequence). The CDR3 covers 17 residues. V shed 5 bases and J 4 bases; nucleotides not matched to a gene: 12. The DNA of the CDR3 is TGTGCCAGCAGCCGCCTCGGACAGGGGGCTTTGGGCACTGAAGCTTTCTTT. Residues: CASSRLGQGALGTEAFF.

There are a few counts of this clonotype. The genes are TRBV20-1 and TRBJ2-1; D is undetermined. The V gene lost 6 bases and the J gene lost 3 bases, with 12 bases spanning the gap. The CDR3 is made up of 13 amino acids. Per the germline V gene, CDR1 is DFQATT and CDR2 is SNEGSKA (reference sequence). This CDR3 reads CSAPRAGYNEQFF. Here the CDR3 DNA reads TGCAGTGCCCCCCGGGCCGGCTACAATGAGCAGTTCTTC.

This CDR3 is CASSLGGGASNYGYTF. CDR3 in DNA: TGTGCCAGCAGCCTGGGCGGGGGCGCGTCTAACTATGGCTACACCTTC. The genes are TRBV7-2 and TRBJ1-2; maybe TRBD1 (6 bases). CDR3 length equals 16 residues. The germline V and J ends were trimmed by 5 bases and 0 bases, with 16 bases remaining between them. Germline V gene lookup returns CDR1 SGHTA and CDR2 FQGNSA.

This clonotype was recorded a few times. The J gene is TRBJ1-5, the V gene TRBV6-2 or TRBV6-3, with D tentatively TRBD1 (5 bases). Germline V gene data show CDR1 as MNHEY and CDR2 as SVGEGT. The CDR3 loop spans 14 amino acids. V was trimmed by 6 bases and J by 2 bases, leaving 11 bases between them. DNA of the CDR3: TGTGCCAGCAGGTCCGACAGTCGCAATCAGCCCCAGCATTTT. It specifies CASRSDSRNQPQHF.

This clonotype came up a few times. This chain uses TRBV4-3 with TRBJ2-1; 8 nucleotides agree with TRBD2. Losses at the gene ends were 0 bases for V and 8 bases for J; bases not matched to a gene: 12. Germline V gene data show CDR1 as LGHNA and CDR2 as YSLEER. This CDR3 has 17 amino acids. The CDR3 DNA sequence: TGCGCCAGCAGCCAAGATCCCTCGGGGGGGGCAGTCCATGAGCAGTTCTTC. Translation: CASSQDPSGGAVHEQFF.

The chain recombines TRBV4-1 with TRBJ1-2; a weak D match, TRBD1 (6 bases). Trimming shortened V by 7 bases and J by 0 bases, and 15 bases separated the two germline ends. The CDR3 consists of 15 residues. The germline CDR1 and CDR2 sequences are MGHRA and YSYEKL. The CDR3 sequence is CASTGGQRANYGYTF. The CDR3 DNA follows: TGCGCCAGCACTGGGGGGCAGAGAGCTAACTATGGCTACACCTTC.

This chain connects TRBV18 to TRBJ1-6, with 7 bases lining up with TRBD1. Trimming took 1 base from V and 8 from J; bases not matched to a gene: 5. This CDR3 region has 15 residues. Germline V CDR1 and CDR2: KGHSH, LQKENI. CDR3 residues: CASSPQGAGDSPLHF. As DNA, the CDR3 is TGTGCCAGCTCACCACAGGGGGCTGGAGATTCACCCCTCCACTTT.

This clonotype has more than one count but fewer than ten. This chain links TRBV6-2 or TRBV6-3 with TRBJ2-2; D is possibly TRBD2 (6 bases). V was shortened by 5 bases and J by 4 bases, with 11 bases between the two germline ends. The CDR3 covers 14 residues. The germline V gene encodes CDR1 MNHEY and CDR2 SVGEGT. CDR3 bases: TGTGCCAGCAGTCGAGGGACTCCCACCGGGGAGCTGTTTTTT. This gives the protein CASSRGTPTGELFF.

The rearrangement uses TRBV7-6 and TRBJ2-7, with TRBD1 matching 7 bases. CDR3 size: 15 residues. CDR1 is SGHVS and CDR2 is FNYEAQ in the germline V gene. V was clipped by 2 bases and J by 2 bases; unmatched bases: 6. The CDR3 DNA follows: TGTGCCAGCAGCTTATTACAGGGGATCACCTACGAGCAGTACTTC. It specifies CASSLLQGITYEQYF.

The table lists this clonotype with a few counts. V gene TRBV7-9 combines with J gene TRBJ2-1; possibly TRBD1 for D (5 bases). CDR1 is SEHNR, CDR2 FQNEAQ, per germline (reference sequence). Trimming removed 2 bases from V and 0 bases from J, with 8 bases in between. The CDR3 loop spans 15 amino acids. The CDR3, as DNA: TGTGCCAGCAGCTTATTAAGGGGCTCCTACAATGAGCAGTTCTTC. Residues: CASSLLRGSYNEQFF.

This chain uses TRBV6-1 with TRBJ2-5; D is unclear. The V end was cut by 1 base, the J end by 7 bases, with 13 bases between. The CDR3 runs 14 residues. CDR1 and CDR2 (germline): MNHNS, SASEGT. The CDR3, as DNA: TGTGCCAGCAGTGAAGTCCCGGACCTGGGGACCCAGTACTTC. This gives the protein CASSEVPDLGTQYF.

This clonotype was seen repeatedly, ten times or more. The rearrangement uses TRBV7-2 and TRBJ2-1; D possibly corresponds to TRBD2 (5 bases). CDR3 length equals 12 residues. CDR1 SGHTA and CDR2 FQGNSA come from the germline V gene. Trimming left V 5 bases short and J 9 bases short, with 11 bases between. Here the CDR3 reads CASSPSLAEQFF. The CDR3 DNA reads as TGTGCCAGCAGCCCTAGCCTTGCTGAGCAGTTCTTC. The complete variable domain, with remaining parts taken from reference TRBV7-2 and TRBJ2-1, reads GAGVSQSPSNKVTEKGKDVELRCDPISGHTALYWYRQSLGQGLEFLIYFQGNSAPDKSGLPSDRFSAERTGGSVSTLTIQRTQQEDSAVYLCASSPSLAEQFFGPGTRLTVL.

J is TRBJ2-1 and V is TRBV7-2, with D perhaps TRBD1 or TRBD2 (5 bases each). The CDR3 is 14 amino acids. V gave up 5 bases and J gave up 9 bases, with 17 bases separating them. Looked up from germline, CDR1 is SGHTA and CDR2 is FQGNSA. CDR3 bases: TGTGCCAGCAGCGCAATAAGTCGGGGACGTGAGCAGTTCTTC. Protein product: CASSAISRGREQFF.

At least ten counts were recorded for this clonotype. The chain uses TRBV4-1 and TRBJ2-5; TRBD2 aligns across 9 bases. The CDR3 spans 16 residues. V shed 3 bases, J shed 2 bases, and the junction held 7 bases outside the gene matches. Germline V gene data show CDR1 as MGHRA and CDR2 as YSYEKL. The CDR3 loop reads CASSHPPSGEQETQYF. The CDR3 nucleotides read TGCGCCAGCAGCCACCCTCCTAGCGGGGAACAAGAGACCCAGTACTTC.

The chain joins TRBV6-2 or TRBV6-3 to TRBJ1-2, with 8 bases that match TRBD1. CDR3 length equals 16 residues. V gave up 0 bases and J gave up 4 bases; unmatched junction bases: 7. Germline values: CDR1 MNHEY, CDR2 SVGEGT. The CDR3 DNA sequence: TGTGCCAGCAGTTACTCCCGGACAGGGATGAGCTATGGCTACACCTTC. Translating gives CASSYSRTGMSYGYTF.

The chain carries TRBV9 and TRBJ1-6; TRBD1 aligns across 9 bases. This CDR3 spans 15 amino acids. Germline V CDR1 and CDR2: SGDLS, YYNGEE. Trimming took 3 bases from V and 8 from J; bases not matched to a gene: 6. Here the CDR3 reads CASSAGQGSDSPLHF. CDR3 sequence (DNA): TGTGCCAGCAGCGCGGGACAGGGATCGGATTCACCCCTCCACTTT.

This clonotype was detected a few times. This rearrangement joins TRBV5-8 to TRBJ1-5, with TRBD1 as a possible D gene (6 bases). Between the trimmed V and J ends, which lost 0 bases and 6 bases, there was a span of 16 bases. From germline, CDR1 is SGHTS and CDR2 YDEGEE. The CDR3 runs 16 residues. CDR3: CASSLGVTGSAQPQHF. The CDR3 bases are TGTGCCAGCAGCTTGGGGGTGACAGGATCTGCTCAGCCCCAGCATTTT.

At least ten counts were recorded for this clonotype. This chain links TRBV19 with TRBJ1-5, with a weak D call TRBD1 (5 bases). The germline CDR1 and CDR2 sequences are LNHDA and SQIVND (reference sequence). V was clipped by 3 bases and J by 6 bases, with 9 bases between them. The CDR3 length is 13 residues. In nucleotides, the CDR3 is TGTGCCAGTAGTATGAGCAGGGCTCAGCCCCAGCATTTT. Its protein product is CASSMSRAQPQHF.

The table lists this clonotype with many counts. CDR3 region: CSVGTGGDEQYV. CDR3 sequence (DNA): TGCAGCGTGGGGACAGGGGGCGACGAGCAGTACGTC. V and J are TRBV29-1 and TRBJ2-7, with 12 bases identical to TRBD1. Germline CDR1 is SQVTM and CDR2 is ANQGSEA. The V and J ends lost 6 bases and 5 bases, in that order; junction bases with no gene match: 2. The CDR3 runs to 12 residues.

This chain connects TRBV19 to TRBJ1-1; 12 nucleotides agree with TRBD1. The CDR3 contains 19 residues. V lost 3 bases to trimming and J lost 0 bases; unmatched junction nucleotides: 11. CDR1 is LNHDA, CDR2 SQIVND, per germline (reference sequence). CDR3 loop: CASSMRAGDRGQVNTEAFF. CDR3 nucleotides: TGTGCCAGTAGTATGCGGGCTGGGGACAGGGGGCAAGTGAACACTGAAGCTTTCTTT.

V is TRBV11-2 and J is TRBJ1-4; D gene unclear. Germline V lookup: CDR1 SGHAT, CDR2 FQNNGV. This CDR3 region has 14 residues. Trimming shortened V by 2 bases and J by 7 bases, and 11 bases separated the two germline ends. For the CDR3, the DNA is TGTGCCAGCAGCTTAAAAGCAGGAGGTGAAAAACTGTTTTTT. It codes for CASSLKAGGEKLFF.

This clonotype was observed a few times. The V call is TRBV9, the J call TRBJ2-7; D gene unclear. V was pared by 4 bases and J by 7 bases, with 15 bases between. Germline loops: CDR1 SGDLS, CDR2 YYNGEE. The CDR3 loop spans 13 amino acids. The CDR3 DNA reads as TGTGCCAGCAGCCCAGGCAACCCTGGGGAGCAGTACTTC. This codes for CASSPGNPGEQYF.